This T cell receptor beta chain was documented in a study of T cells in Graves' hyperthyroidism and ophthalmopathy (dated by TCRdb to 2018 to 2020). Some background on the complete study: Peripheral blood was collected at initial diagnosis, before any treatment. To identify distinguishing TCR V-J signatures, a discovery cohort of 90 to 100 patients was used, comprising 40 to 45 with Graves' ophthalmopathy and 57 with stable Graves' hyperthyroidism. Prospective prediction of ophthalmopathy was tested in an independent validation cohort of fewer than 20 hyperthyroidism patients and 17 patients who later progressed to ophthalmopathy. The 95 to 100 discovery patients were randomly split 7:3 into training and test sets. Thyroid tissue and blood T-cell repertoires from six Graves' hyperthyroidism patients were also compared in the study. After blood sampling, hyperthyroidism patients were treated with methimazole at a starting dose of 30 mg daily, and ophthalmopathy patients were treated with high-dose intravenous methylprednisolone. The paper describes TCR Vbeta CDR3 sequencing of 135 peripheral blood samples, made up of roughly 45 ophthalmopathy patients, around 78 hyperthyroidism patients and about 17 progressor patients. Broad study findings and their caveats: In cross-validation, a model built on a 13 V-J signature told ophthalmopathy apart from stable hyperthyroidism with just under 90% sensitivity and about 81% specificity, and in testing the same model reached 80%/75%. No statistical method was used to fix the sample size in advance, and group allocation was not hidden from the investigators. In validation, the model predicted progression to ophthalmopathy with just under 71% sensitivity and 72% to 75% specificity, a median of about 6 months before onset. Blood samples also contained most of the expanded thyroid clonotypes (frequency above 0.001), which suggests that blood repertoires may reflect thyroid immune responses.

Amplification of TCR beta CDR3 regions was carried out from RNA transcripts. The first round of RT-PCR for the TCR CDR3 was performed with the HTBI primer set and the Qiagen OneStep RT-PCR kit. A second multiplex PCR round built the libraries, followed by size selection and purification. The libraries were sequenced on an Illumina HiSeq2000 using paired-end 100 bp reads. Turning to the authors' computational methods: SOAPnuke was used to process the raw data, removing reads that contained adapters or uncalled bases, had a mean Phred below 15, or lacked an exact match to the constant primer or identifier. COPE v1.2.5 was used to merge high-quality paired reads, and clonotypes were defined as unique nucleotide sequences. Clonotypes were aligned to IMGT TRBV, TRBD and TRBJ reference segments using MiTCR v1.1. Only V-J combinations with frequency above 0.0001, covering about 99% of repertoires, were analysed. A TCS score was defined as the ratio between F50 (clonal expansion) and ExV (chaos), using BLOSUM62-based TCRdist between CDR3 peptides within each V-J. Welch's t-statistics and random forest reduced roughly 540 V-J features to 13, which were used in a naive Bayes classifier (R e1071). TCRdb cleaned the public reads at Q25 with fastp, built clones with MiXCR and kept in-frame beta chains. Each entry merges the rows of one CDR3 protein and shows their most common DNA and genes. The V and J calls and clone size come from TCRdb's table, not from the authors' own analysis. This sample gives fewer than 900,000 distinct CDR3 sequences in total; roughly 20% of them show up just once. Jointly, the top ten make up 16% of the sample.

This clonotype has at least ten counts. The clone's antigen remains unknown. Base quality data are lacking; no much larger clone is found one base away. CDR1 SEHNR and CDR2 FQNEAQ are derived from the germline V gene (reference sequence). The CDR3 has 15 amino acids, counting the end cysteine and phenylalanine. Just CDR3 DNA is preserved here, 45 bases in frame from base 1. V and J are truncated by 1 base and 3 bases respectively, leaving an intervening sequence of 10 bases. The hyperthyroidism patients were between 18 and 65 years old and newly diagnosed, with a disease duration of less than 2 months. Any patient with an uncontrolled infection, another autoimmune disease, pregnancy or lactation was excluded. Diagnoses relied on clinical symptoms, serum thyroxine and TRAb, thyroid ultrasound and orbital computed tomography. For progressor patients, blood was drawn at the first diagnosis of hyperthyroidism, before any ophthalmopathy symptoms had appeared. Ficoll-Paque density gradient centrifugation was used to isolate PBMCs from around 10 ml of fresh peripheral blood. Progressor patients were initially diagnosed with Graves' hyperthyroidism and developed ophthalmopathy during follow-up. Trizol reagent was used to extract total RNA, and RNA quality was then checked on an Agilent 2100 Bioanalyzer.

Here the chain combines TRBV7-9 and TRBJ2-1, with TRBD1 tentatively as D gene (6 bases match). The sequencing sample was made of blood. The receptor comes from a woman between 45 and 65 years old with Graves' hyperthyroidism that later progressed to Graves' ophthalmopathy. The CDR3 region has the sequence CASSLGQVNYNEQFF. The bases read TGTGCCAGCAGCTTAGGACAGGTGAACTACAATGAGCAGTTCTTC.